Presented here are 8 T cell receptor beta chains from one specimen sequenced in a study of cytomegalovirus exposure and HLA in healthy donors. The PCR was carried out with 60 Vbeta primers and 13 Jbeta primers. Profiling relied on immunoSEQ multiplex PCR, and the TCRdb table lists in-frame clones only, not all of them. The table has roughly 120,000 clones, roughly four fifths seen once. Sequencing was carried out using PBMCs. All receptors come from a young woman in good health and CMV-seronegative.

This chain joins TRBV6-6 and TRBJ2-7, with TRBD1 as a possible D gene (5 bases). Trimming shortened V by 4 bases and J by 5 bases, and 12 bases separated the two germline ends. The CDR3 sequence is 13 residues long. Germline assignment: CDR1 MNHNY and CDR2 SVGAGI (reference sequence). CDR3 DNA sequence: TGTGCCAGCAGTTCAGGGTTCGGCAACGAGCAGTACTTC. Its protein is CASSSGFGNEQYF.

This clone showed up just a few times. CDR3 nucleotides: TGTGCCAGCAGCCAAGACCGGGGGGGGCAAGATACGCAGTATTTT. This encodes CASSQDRGGQDTQYF. The V call is TRBV4-2, the J call TRBJ2-3, with 8 bases fitting TRBD2. This CDR3 region has 15 residues. J lost 5 bases, V lost 0 bases, and 4 bases had no gene match. The germline V gene encodes CDR1 LGHNA and CDR2 YNFKEQ.

In DNA, the CDR3 is TGCGCCAGCAGCTTGGTCCCGACAGGGCTCTCTGGAAACACCATATATTTT. This encodes CASSLVPTGLSGNTIYF. The rearrangement uses TRBV5-1 and TRBJ1-3; 7 bases fit TRBD1. V trimming: 0 bases; J trimming: 0 bases; junction bases outside the gene matches: 6. CDR1 is SGHRS, CDR2 YFSETQ, per germline. The CDR3 runs 17 residues.

V is TRBV19 and J is TRBJ1-1; D is perhaps TRBD1 (5 bases). Germline V CDR1 and CDR2: LNHDA, SQIVND (reference sequence). The V gene lost 3 bases and the J gene lost 2 bases, with 10 bases spanning the gap. This CDR3 is 14 amino acids long. The CDR3 here is CASSIGRVNTEAFF. CDR3 nucleotides: TGTGCCAGTAGTATTGGCAGGGTCAACACTGAAGCTTTCTTT.

This clone has just a few counts. DNA for the CDR3: TGCGCCAGCGGGCGAAGGGCCAACGTCCTGACTTTC. This codes for CASGRRANVLTF. V and J are TRBV5-1 and TRBJ2-6; D ambiguous. The germline V gene has CDR1 SGHRS and CDR2 YFSETQ. V was clipped by 7 bases and J by 5 bases, with 7 bases between them. CDR3 length equals 12 residues.

This chain connects TRBV5-1 to TRBJ2-1; 13 bases line up with TRBD2. This CDR3 comprises 19 residues. CDR1 SGHRS and CDR2 YFSETQ come from the germline V gene. Unmatched junction bases numbered 12, after V lost 4 bases and J lost 2 bases. In nucleotides, the CDR3 is TGCGCCAGCAGCCTATGGGGACTAGCGGGGAGTCACCCCTACAATGAGCAGTTCTTC. This gives the protein CASSLWGLAGSHPYNEQFF.

The chain joins TRBV29-1 to TRBJ1-2; 7 positions agree with TRBD1. V trimming: 7 bases; J trimming: 3 bases; junction bases outside the gene matches: 2. Per the germline V gene, CDR1 is SQVTM and CDR2 is ANQGSEA. The CDR3 runs to 11 residues. CDR3 nucleotides: TGCAGCGGCGGGACAGACTATGGCTACACCTTC. The encoded protein is CSGGTDYGYTF.

The chain uses TRBV28 and TRBJ2-7; no clear D gene. Per the germline V gene, CDR1 is MDHEN and CDR2 is SYDVKM. The CDR3 is 12 amino acids. Between the trimmed V and J ends, which lost 2 bases and 2 bases, there was a span of 4 bases. This CDR3 is CASSLQAYEQYF. The CDR3 region has the DNA TGTGCCAGCAGTTTACAGGCCTACGAGCAGTACTTC.